This paragraph reports one T cell receptor beta chain. Primers for the PCR totalled 60 Vbeta and 13 Jbeta. Assay used: immunoSEQ multiplex PCR; TCRdb lists only in-frame clones, some missing. Of some 170,000 clones listed, approximately 81% were seen once; the top ten hold 2% to 2.5%. These data come from a study of cytomegalovirus exposure and HLA in healthy donors. The CDR3 spans 14 residues. Germline CDR1 reads SGHRS; CDR2 reads YFSETQ. V shed 0 bases and J shed 8 bases, with 9 bases lying between them. The TCR comes from a woman in her 30s in good health and CMV-seronegative. Sequencing was done on a sample of PBMCs. The J gene is TRBJ2-6, the V gene TRBV5-1; the D is unclear. For the CDR3, the DNA is TGCGCCAGCAGCTTGGATTCAGGCACCAACGTCCTGACTTTC. This sequence encodes CASSLDSGTNVLTF.